The 26 T cell receptor beta chains listed next were all sequenced from one sample in a study of T cells in Graves' hyperthyroidism and ophthalmopathy (dated 2019 in TCRdb). Receptor amplification or capture employed multiplex PCR. Instrument used: Illumina HiSeq 2000. Amplification of TCR beta CDR3 regions was carried out from RNA transcripts. The TCR CDR3 was subjected to a first round of RT-PCR using the HTBI primer set and the Qiagen OneStep RT-PCR kit. The raw public data were reprocessed by TCRdb itself: fastp quality trimming at Q25, MiXCR clonotype calling, in-frame beta chains only. When rows share a CDR3 protein, they turn into one entry using the most common DNA and genes. This sample is represented by roughly 250,000 distinct CDR3 sequences; about 17% of them were singletons. The top ten clones comprise about 30% of the sample. The sample consisted of blood. The receptors stem from a young woman with Graves' ophthalmopathy.

This clonotype has ten or more counts. This chain links TRBV7-9 with TRBJ2-7; D may be TRBD1 or TRBD2 (6 bases each). The CDR3 extends over 12 amino acids. The V end was cut by 8 bases, the J end by 3 bases, with 11 bases between. Germline V gives CDR1 SEHNR, CDR2 FQNEAQ (reference sequence). The CDR3 sequence: CASVGGDYEQYF. The CDR3 bases are TGTGCCAGCGTCGGGGGCGACTACGAGCAGTACTTC.

This clonotype came up many times. The V gene is TRBV7-8, the J gene TRBJ1-3; D gene uncertain. This CDR3 is built from 15 residues. V was trimmed by 1 base and J by 0 bases, leaving 7 bases between them. Looked up from germline, CDR1 is SGHVS and CDR2 is FQNEAQ. The CDR3 sequence: CASSLGPSSGNTIYF. In nucleotides, the CDR3 is TGTGCCAGCAGCTTAGGTCCCTCCTCTGGAAACACCATATATTTT.

This clonotype was seen more than once but under ten times. J is TRBJ1-4 and V is TRBV4-1, with D maybe TRBD1 (6 bases). The CDR3 contains 13 residues. Trimming left V 6 bases short and J 7 bases short, with 12 bases between. CDR1 is MGHRA and CDR2 is YSYEKL in the germline V gene. The CDR3 DNA follows: TGCGCCAGCAGAGGGGCAGGGGCTGAAAAACTGTTTTTT. Protein sequence: CASRGAGAEKLFF.

This clonotype was counted many times. The chain combines TRBV7-6 with TRBJ1-1; D gene uncertain. From germline, CDR1 is SGHVS and CDR2 FNYEAQ. The CDR3 has 13 residues. Trimming took 1 base from V and 4 from J, leaving 7 bases between them. In DNA form, the CDR3 reads TGTGCCAGCAGCTTAGTGGGGAGCACTGAAGCTTTCTTT. It translates to CASSLVGSTEAFF.

As for this clonotype: One end of the junction varies from germline; a read error may be responsible. The chain uses TRBV28 and TRBJ2-7; TRBD1 aligns across 10 bases. The CDR3 is made up of 16 amino acids. Germline V gene data show CDR1 as MDHEN and CDR2 as SYDVKM. DNA for the CDR3: TGTGCTAGCAGTCCACCCGGGACAGGGGACTCCTACGAGCAGTACTTC. Translated: CASSPPGTGDSYEQYF.

This clonotype occurred many times. The V gene is TRBV5-1, the J gene TRBJ2-7; tentatively, D is TRBD1 (6 bases). The V end lost 0 bases, the J end lost 5 bases, and 12 bases lay between the germline ends. This CDR3 spans 14 amino acids. Germline CDR1 SGHRS, CDR2 YFSETQ. In nucleotides, the CDR3 is TGCGCCAGCAGCTTGGGACAGGTAACTGACGAGCAGTACTTC. Translated: CASSLGQVTDEQYF.

This clonotype was seen repeatedly, ten times or more. The rearrangement links TRBV11-3 to TRBJ2-3, with 9 bases identical to TRBD2. Germline CDR1 is SGHNT and CDR2 is YENEEA. The CDR3 is 17 amino acids. With 1 base clipped from V and 0 bases from J, the junction kept 5 bases outside the gene matches. CDR3 residues: CASSLVPSGTSTDTQYF. CDR3 bases: TGTGCCAGCAGCTTAGTCCCTAGCGGGACTAGCACAGATACGCAGTATTTT.

The sample holds many counts of this clonotype. The CDR3 DNA reads as TGTGCCAGCAGTTCACAGGGGATCAAGAACGAGCAGTACTTC. It specifies CASSSQGIKNEQYF. The rearrangement links TRBV7-8 to TRBJ2-7; 7 nucleotides match TRBD1. This CDR3 has 14 amino acids. V trimming: 6 bases; J trimming: 5 bases; junction bases outside the gene matches: 10. Germline-derived CDR1 and CDR2 are SGHVS and FQNEAQ. The variable domain in full, with the rest retrieved from reference TRBV7-8 and TRBJ2-7, is GAGVSQSPRYKVAKRGQDVALRCDPISGHVSLFWYQQALGQGPEFLTYFQNEAQLDKSGLPSDRFFAERPEGSVSTLKIQRTQQEDSAVYLCASSSQGIKNEQYFGPGTRLTVT.

The V call is TRBV12-3 or TRBV12-4, the J call TRBJ1-5, with D possibly TRBD1 on 6 matching bases. The length of the CDR3 is 17 residues. Trimming pared 5 bases from V and 2 bases from J, leaving 19 bases between. The CDR3 reads CASSPVAGGAGNQPQHF. The CDR3 coding sequence is TGTGCCAGCAGTCCAGTAGCGGGGGGCGCGGGCAATCAGCCCCAGCATTTT.

Ten or more counts support this clonotype. The chain joins TRBV20-1 to TRBJ2-7, with a possible D match to TRBD2 (7 bases). The V gene's germline CDR1 is DFQATT and CDR2 SNEGSKA (reference sequence). V was trimmed by 3 bases and J by 3 bases, leaving 21 bases between them. The CDR3 totals 16 residues. The CDR3 spells CSASRRGGTRVYEQYF. The DNA for the CDR3 is TGCAGTGCTAGTCGAAGGGGGGGGACGCGAGTCTACGAGCAGTACTTC.

The table lists this clonotype with a few counts. This chain joins TRBV6-1 and TRBJ2-7; TRBD2 matches 11 bases. J was trimmed by 5 bases and V by 0 bases; bases with no gene match: 0. Per the germline V gene, CDR1 is MNHNS and CDR2 is SASEGT. The CDR3 sequence is 14 residues long. The CDR3 region has the DNA TGTGCCAGCAGTGAAGCTAGCGGGGGGGACGAGCAGTACTTC. This codes for CASSEASGGDEQYF.

This clonotype was recorded many times. The V and J genes are TRBV6-2 or TRBV6-3 and TRBJ2-1, with 13 bases matching TRBD2. V shed 7 bases, J shed 5 bases, and the junction held 5 bases outside the gene matches. The V gene's germline CDR1 is MNHEY and CDR2 SVGEGT. CDR3 length: 15 amino acids. CDR3 residues: CASKLAGGSHNEQFF. Here the CDR3 DNA reads TGTGCCAGCAAACTAGCGGGAGGGTCACACAATGAGCAGTTCTTC.

This clonotype was found once. The CDR3 nucleotides are TGTGCCAGCAGCCTTTATTTAAGCGGGAGGAGTAACGAGCAGTACTTC. Its protein product is CASSLYLSGRSNEQYF. The gene calls are TRBV3-1 and TRBJ2-7; the match to TRBD2 covers 9 bases. The CDR3 covers 16 residues. Germline CDR1 LGHDT, CDR2 YNNKEL (reference sequence). The ends lost 4 bases at V and 5 bases at J; junction bases unmatched: 12.

This clonotype was counted at least ten times. The genes are TRBV18 and TRBJ2-2, with a tentative D call TRBD2 (5 bases). Per germline, CDR1 KGHSH and CDR2 LQKENI. V was cut by 2 bases and J by 7 bases, with 17 bases left in between. CDR3 length: 16 amino acids. The CDR3 region has the DNA TGTGCCAGCTCACCATTTTTGGGAGAACGAAGCGGGGAGCTGTTTTTT. Amino acid sequence: CASSPFLGERSGELFF.

The chain couples TRBV11-3 to TRBJ1-2; 8 positions match TRBD1. CDR3 length: 15 residues. The germline V gene encodes CDR1 SGHNT and CDR2 YENEEA. The junction had 8 bases not matched to a gene; V was cut back by 5 bases and J by 3 bases. DNA for the CDR3: TGTGCCAGCAGCACAGGACAGGGAGCCTACTATGGCTACACCTTC. It encodes CASSTGQGAYYGYTF.

In this sample, this clonotype turned up a few times. At one of its ends the junction is not consistent with the germline gene, which may arise from a read error. The V and J genes are TRBV19 and TRBJ1-2; the D gene is possibly TRBD1 (5 bases). The CDR3 is made up of 16 amino acids. Germline V lookup: CDR1 LNHDA, CDR2 SQIVND (reference sequence). Here the CDR3 DNA reads TGTGCCAGTAGTTTAGACCTTTCACGGGGCCACTCCGGCTACACCTTC. It is translated as CASSLDLSRGHSGYTF.

At least ten counts were recorded for this clonotype. CDR3 amino acids: CASSFGLAGGGDTQYF. The CDR3 bases are TGTGCCAGCAGCTTCGGACTAGCGGGAGGGGGAGATACGCAGTATTTT. This sequence joins TRBV28 and TRBJ2-3; 15 nucleotides line up with TRBD2. The V gene end was trimmed by 6 bases and the J gene end by 5 bases; junction bases not matched to a gene: 6. This CDR3 region has 16 residues. CDR1 and CDR2 (germline): MDHEN, SYDVKM. The full variable domain, rest sourced from reference TRBV28 and TRBJ2-3, is DVKVTQSSRYLVKRTGEKVFLECVQDMDHENMFWYRQDPGLGLRLIYFSYDVKMKEKGDIPEGYSVSREKKERFSLILESASTNQTSMYLCASSFGLAGGGDTQYFGPGTRLTVL.

The chain uses TRBV5-4 and TRBJ1-1; no clear D gene. This CDR3 spans 15 amino acids. V lost 4 bases, J lost 4 bases, and 17 bases lay in between. Germline V lookup: CDR1 SGHNT, CDR2 YYREEE (reference sequence). As DNA, the CDR3 is TGTGCCAGCAGCGTACAAGGGTCTTCGGGCACTGAAGCTTTCTTT. Translation gives CASSVQGSSGTEAFF.

This chain connects TRBV12-3 or TRBV12-4 to TRBJ2-5, with 8 bases matching TRBD2. The CDR3 is 14 residues long. V shed 5 bases and J 9 bases; nucleotides not matched to a gene: 11. The CDR3 DNA is TGTGCCAGCAGTAAAAGCGGGGGTGGCGGGGCCCAGTACTTC. Its translation: CASSKSGGGGAQYF.

This clonotype was seen ten or more times. V is TRBV20-1 and J is TRBJ2-1; D is possibly TRBD2 (5 bases). This CDR3 comprises 16 residues. V was shortened by 3 bases and J by 4 bases, with 19 bases between the two germline ends. Germline CDR1 and CDR2: DFQATT and SNEGSKA (reference sequence). The CDR3 DNA reads TGCAGTGCTAGGGTGCGCGGACTGAAGAAATACAATGAGCAGTTCTTC. Its protein is CSARVRGLKKYNEQFF.

The sample holds many counts of this clonotype. The chain carries TRBV11-2 and TRBJ2-4, with 7 bases identical to TRBD1. This CDR3 spans 16 amino acids. Trimming took 3 bases from V and 1 from J; bases not matched to a gene: 6. Germline assignment: CDR1 SGHAT and CDR2 FQNNGV. This CDR3 reads CASSFYRGLAKNIQYF. The CDR3 coding sequence is TGTGCCAGCAGCTTTTACAGGGGTTTGGCCAAAAACATTCAGTACTTC. Drawing the rest from reference TRBV11-2 and TRBJ2-4, the complete variable domain is EAGVAQSPRYKIIEKRQSVAFWCNPISGHATLYWYQQILGQGPKLLIQFQNNGVVDDSQLPKDRFSAERLKGVDSTLKIQPAKLEDSAVYLCASSFYRGLAKNIQYFGAGTRLSVL.

This clonotype has ten or more counts. This chain connects TRBV30 to TRBJ2-7, with 8 nucleotides matching TRBD2. V was clipped by 0 bases and J by 2 bases; unmatched bases: 3. The CDR3 contains 14 residues. The germline CDR1 and CDR2 sequences are GTSNPN and SVGIG (reference sequence). In DNA, the CDR3 is TGTGCCTGGAGTGTACAGCGGGAGCCCTACGAGCAGTACTTC. It encodes CAWSVQREPYEQYF.

This clonotype appeared a few times. This chain uses TRBV6-2 or TRBV6-3 with TRBJ2-5, with 9 positions matching TRBD1. This CDR3 spans 16 amino acids. Germline values: CDR1 MNHEY, CDR2 SVGEGT. V lost 5 bases to trimming and J lost 5 bases; unmatched junction nucleotides: 12. The CDR3 spells CASSPTGQGRVETQYF. The CDR3, as DNA: TGTGCCAGCAGTCCCACCGGACAGGGGAGGGTGGAGACCCAGTACTTC.

The sample holds many counts of this clonotype. The V gene is TRBV6-2 or TRBV6-3, the J gene TRBJ2-1, with TRBD1 as a possible D gene (6 bases). The CDR3 is 15 amino acids. The V and J ends lost 0 bases and 4 bases respectively, with 10 bases between them. Per the germline V gene, CDR1 is MNHEY and CDR2 is SVGEGT. CDR3 in amino acids: CASSYSRDTYNEQFF. CDR3 DNA sequence: TGTGCCAGCAGTTACTCAAGGGACACGTACAATGAGCAGTTCTTC.

This clonotype was recorded at least ten times. This chain links TRBV6-2 or TRBV6-3 with TRBJ2-1; D not resolved. Germline-derived CDR1 and CDR2 are MNHEY and SVGEGT. The CDR3 has 11 residues. V lost 2 bases and J 11 bases, leaving 7 bases between the germline ends. The CDR3 DNA is TGTGCCAGCAGTTACCGGGTTAAGCAGTTCTTC. It specifies CASSYRVKQFF.

This clonotype was picked up many times. The CDR3 nucleotides are TGTGCCAGCAGCCTGGGGACTAGCGGGGGGGCCTACAATGAGCAGTTCTTC. Translated: CASSLGTSGGAYNEQFF. The chain combines TRBV11-2 with TRBJ2-1, with 16 nucleotides matching TRBD2. The junction had 3 bases not matched to a gene; V was cut back by 5 bases and J by 2 bases. Looked up from germline, CDR1 is SGHAT and CDR2 is FQNNGV. CDR3 size: 17 residues.